The 19 T cell receptor beta chains below all came from one sample that was sequenced in a study of shared clonotypes between healthy human individuals. Naive CD8 cells lacked CD45RO, underwent positive selection for CCR7 and left out terminally differentiated effector memory CD45RA+ cells. Produced via immunoSEQ multiplex PCR; TCRdb's table is partial and in-frame only. The sample gives about 2.1 million clones, around 93% of which show up once; 1.5% to 2% is in the top ten. The sample comprised naive CD8+ T cells from PBMCs. Every receptor here comes from a man between 18 and 35 years old in good health. Some clones in this sample may be carry-over from other donors' samples.

The V and J genes are TRBV5-6 and TRBJ1-1; no definite D call. V shed 3 bases and J shed 2 bases, with 14 bases lying between them. This CDR3 region has 15 residues. Per the germline V gene, CDR1 is SGHDT and CDR2 is YYEEEE. The CDR3 DNA reads as TGTGCCAGCAGCTGGTCCTTACAGTCAAACACTGAAGCTTTCTTT. It is translated as CASSWSLQSNTEAFF.

The chain recombines TRBV2 with TRBJ2-2; no definite D call. The CDR3 totals 13 residues. V shed 8 bases and J shed 8 bases, with 15 bases lying between them. Per the germline V gene, CDR1 is SNHLY and CDR2 is FYNNEI. CDR3 bases: TGTGCCAGCCTGCCCACGCAGAGTGGGGAGCTGTTTTTT. It translates to CASLPTQSGELFF.

Of note for this clone: Other DNA sequences in this specimen translate into the identical CDR3. This chain's CDR3 is CASSVAGSPDTQYF. The CDR3 DNA reads TGTGCCAGCAGCGTCGCGGGGAGCCCGGATACGCAGTATTTT. V and J are TRBV9 and TRBJ2-3, with a tentative D call TRBD2 (6 bases). The V end was cut by 2 bases, the J end by 6 bases, with 13 bases between. The CDR3 sequence is 14 residues long. Germline loops: CDR1 SGDLS, CDR2 YYNGEE. The full variable domain, with the rest looked up from reference TRBV9 and TRBJ2-3, is DSGVTQTPKHLITATGQRVTLRCSPRSGDLSVYWYQQSLDQGLQFLIQYYNGEERAKGNILERFSAQQFPDLHSELNLSSLELGDSALYFCASSVAGSPDTQYFGPGTRLTVL.

This clone was counted once. V and J are TRBV11-2 and TRBJ1-1; D not resolved. Trimming removed 2 bases from V and 2 bases from J, with 9 bases in between. CDR1 and CDR2 from the germline V gene are SGHAT and FQNNGV. The CDR3 is 14 residues long. The CDR3 DNA sequence: TGTGCCAGCAGCTTATTGGAGGGAAACACTGAAGCTTTCTTT. Translating gives CASSLLEGNTEAFF.

This rearrangement joins TRBV28 to TRBJ2-3; possible D gene TRBD2, 6 bases. This CDR3 region has 13 residues. Trimming took off 2 bases at V and 3 bases at J, with 6 bases between the two ends. Germline lookup yields CDR1 MDHEN and CDR2 SYDVKM. The DNA of the CDR3 is TGTGCCAGCAGTTTAAGCGGGACAGATACGCAGTATTTT. This translates into CASSLSGTDTQYF.

This clone was detected a few times. The chain joins TRBV4-1 to TRBJ1-1; no definite D call. V gave up 1 base and J gave up 6 bases, with 9 bases separating them. There are 13 residues in the CDR3. Looked up from germline, CDR1 is MGHRA and CDR2 is YSYEKL. CDR3 in DNA: TGCGCCAGCAGCCAAGTTCTGGGTGCTGAAGCTTTCTTT. Protein product: CASSQVLGAEAFF.

The chain is built from TRBV11-3 and TRBJ1-3, with D possibly being TRBD1 (5 bases). Per the germline V gene, CDR1 is SGHNT and CDR2 is YENEEA. V lost 4 bases and J lost 1, with 17 bases in between. The CDR3 is made up of 17 amino acids. The CDR3 loop reads CASSSTRDGDSGNTIYF. CDR3 coding DNA: TGTGCCAGCAGCTCCACCCGGGACGGGGATTCTGGAAACACCATATATTTT.

This chain joins TRBV28 and TRBJ1-2; D unresolved. This CDR3 has 13 amino acids. V lost 7 bases and J 0 bases, leaving 9 bases between the germline ends. CDR1 and CDR2 from the germline V gene are MDHEN and SYDVKM. CDR3 in amino acids: CASKMVPNYGYTF. The DNA of the CDR3 is TGTGCCAGCAAAATGGTTCCTAACTATGGCTACACCTTC.

The chain joins TRBV6-5 to TRBJ2-1, with 9 bases matching TRBD2. J was trimmed by 7 bases and V by 7 bases; bases with no gene match: 5. This CDR3 is built from 13 residues. Germline CDR1 is MNHEY and CDR2 is SVGAGI. The CDR3 loop is CASTGTSSNEQFF. The CDR3 DNA sequence: TGTGCCAGCACCGGGACTAGCTCTAATGAGCAGTTCTTC.

V and J are TRBV4-1 and TRBJ1-5, with D tentatively TRBD1 (5 bases). This CDR3 is built from 17 residues. V lost 0 bases and J 2 bases, leaving 14 bases between the germline ends. Germline assignment: CDR1 MGHRA and CDR2 YSYEKL. DNA for the CDR3: TGCGCCAGCAGCCAAGATGGCGCAGGGTTCGGCAATCAGCCCCAGCATTTT. Translating it yields CASSQDGAGFGNQPQHF.

The chain combines TRBV27 with TRBJ1-5; TRBD1 is a possible D gene (6 bases). Deletions cut 4 bases from V and 4 bases from J, with 11 bases between. In germline, CDR1 is MNHEY, CDR2 SMNVEV (reference sequence). The CDR3 sequence is 14 residues long. CDR3 sequence: CASSSGQLNQPQHF. The CDR3 DNA sequence: TGTGCCAGCAGTTCTGGACAGTTGAATCAGCCCCAGCATTTT.

The chain has TRBV9 and TRBJ2-4; D could derive from TRBD1 or TRBD2 (5 bases each). The CDR3 is 17 amino acids. CDR1 and CDR2 (germline): SGDLS, YYNGEE. Trimming took off 0 bases at V and 0 bases at J, with 13 bases between the two ends. The CDR3 here is CASSVGKGELAKNIQYF. The CDR3 DNA reads TGTGCCAGCAGCGTAGGGAAAGGGGAGTTAGCCAAAAACATTCAGTACTTC.

There are a few counts of this clone. CDR3 DNA sequence: TGTGCCAGCAGTGAAGGGGACAGCACTGAAGCTTTCTTT. It encodes CASSEGDSTEAFF. This sequence joins TRBV6-1 and TRBJ1-1, with TRBD1 identical over 7 bases. This CDR3 has 13 residues. CDR1 is MNHNS, CDR2 SASEGT, per germline. Trimming at V came to 1 base and at J to 4 bases, leaving 0 bases not matched to a gene.

This chain links TRBV9 with TRBJ2-1; 10 bases are a match to TRBD2. CDR1 is SGDLS, CDR2 YYNGEE, per germline. The CDR3 length is 17 residues. V shed 0 bases, J shed 4 bases, and the junction held 7 bases outside the gene matches. The CDR3 nucleotides read TGTGCCAGCAGCGTAGACCGCCGGACTAGCGGATACAATGAGCAGTTCTTC. It specifies CASSVDRRTSGYNEQFF. The full variable domain, its missing parts supplied by reference TRBV9 and TRBJ2-1, is DSGVTQTPKHLITATGQRVTLRCSPRSGDLSVYWYQQSLDQGLQFLIQYYNGEERAKGNILERFSAQQFPDLHSELNLSSLELGDSALYFCASSVDRRTSGYNEQFFGPGTRLTVL.

This chain connects TRBV7-9 to TRBJ1-2; no definite D call. This CDR3 region has 15 residues. CDR1 and CDR2 from the germline V gene are SEHNR and FQNEAQ (reference sequence). V lost 2 bases, J lost 6 bases, and 16 bases lay in between. CDR3 residues: CASSLRAGPVDGYTF. The CDR3 DNA sequence: TGTGCCAGCAGCTTAAGAGCGGGCCCAGTGGATGGCTACACCTTC. The variable domain in full, with the rest retrieved from reference TRBV7-9 and TRBJ1-2, is DTGVSQNPRHKITKRGQNVTFRCDPISEHNRLYWYRQTLGQGPEFLTYFQNEAQLEKSRLLSDRFSAERPKGSFSTLEIQRTEQGDSAMYLCASSLRAGPVDGYTFGSGTRLTVV.

The chain joins TRBV4-2 to TRBJ2-3; TRBD2 matches at 10 bases. This CDR3 is built from 16 residues. J gave up 3 bases and V 3 bases, and 6 bases lay outside the gene matches. Germline CDR1 is LGHNA and CDR2 is YNFKEQ. The CDR3 here is CASSQSLAGETDTQYF. Written as DNA, the CDR3 is TGTGCCAGCAGCCAGTCCCTAGCGGGAGAAACAGATACGCAGTATTTT.

The genes are TRBV11-2 and TRBJ2-1; 8 nucleotides agree with TRBD2. The CDR3 has 15 amino acids. Germline assignment: CDR1 SGHAT and CDR2 FQNNGV. Unmatched junction bases numbered 6, after V lost 4 bases and J lost 4 bases. CDR3 bases: TGTGCCAGCAGCTCAGTAGCGGGGCCTTACAATGAGCAGTTCTTC. This codes for CASSSVAGPYNEQFF.

V gene TRBV7-8 combines with J gene TRBJ1-4; 7 nucleotides align to TRBD1. Trimming cost V 2 bases and J 8 bases; bases outside gene matches: 14. Germline lookup yields CDR1 SGHVS and CDR2 FQNEAQ. This CDR3 has 17 amino acids. The CDR3 is CASSLRQGSAAMEKLFF. Written as DNA, the CDR3 is TGTGCCAGCAGCTTAAGACAGGGCTCGGCGGCGATGGAAAAACTGTTTTTT. Using reference TRBV7-8 and TRBJ1-4 for the parts outside the CDR3, the full variable domain is GAGVSQSPRYKVAKRGQDVALRCDPISGHVSLFWYQQALGQGPEFLTYFQNEAQLDKSGLPSDRFFAERPEGSVSTLKIQRTQQEDSAVYLCASSLRQGSAAMEKLFFGSGTQLSVL.

This clone came up once. The chain recombines TRBV10-1 with TRBJ1-1; D unresolved. The CDR3 covers 15 residues. The germline gives CDR1 WNHNN, CDR2 SYGVQD (reference sequence). The V and J ends lost 0 bases and 4 bases respectively, with 12 bases between them. CDR3 in amino acids: CASSESRDVGTEAFF. Here the CDR3 DNA reads TGCGCCAGCAGTGAGTCGCGGGATGTGGGCACTGAAGCTTTCTTT.